These 7 T cell receptor beta chains came from one sample sequenced in a study of cytomegalovirus exposure and HLA in healthy donors. This table comes from immunoSEQ multiplex PCR, and its TCRdb copy is limited to in-frame clones, with some not included. The sample holds about 120,000 clones, about 96% seen once. Sequenced sample: PBMCs. The source of these receptors is a man aged 18 to 29 in good health and CMV-seronegative.

The table lists this clone with a count of one. The chain is built from TRBV4-1 and TRBJ1-1; 8 nucleotides line up with TRBD1. The CDR3 is 14 residues long. With V trimmed by 2 bases and J by 1 base, 0 bases remained unmatched. CDR1 and CDR2 (germline): MGHRA, YSYEKL. CDR3 protein: CASSQTGGNTEAFF. The CDR3 region has the DNA TGCGCCAGCAGCCAAACAGGGGGGAACACTGAAGCTTTCTTT.

The chain links TRBV25-1 to TRBJ2-3; D is unclear. Deletions cut 4 bases from V and 2 bases from J, with 7 bases between. The CDR3 has 13 amino acids. CDR1 is MGHDK, CDR2 SYGVNS, per germline. The CDR3 DNA follows: TGTGCCAGCAGTGTCACAGACACAGATACGCAGTATTTT. Encoded protein: CASSVTDTDTQYF.

This sequence joins TRBV5-6 and TRBJ1-1, with 9 nucleotides matching TRBD1. The junction had 5 bases not matched to a gene; V was cut back by 4 bases and J by 4 bases. Germline V gives CDR1 SGHDT, CDR2 YYEEEE. This CDR3 contains 14 residues. The CDR3 nucleotides read TGTGCCAGCAGCCCCGGGACAGGGACCACTGAAGCTTTCTTT. Its translation: CASSPGTGTTEAFF.

The chain carries TRBV25-1 and TRBJ1-1, with D possibly matching TRBD1 (5 bases). V was trimmed by 5 bases and J by 1 base, leaving 11 bases between them. Germline V gene data show CDR1 as MGHDK and CDR2 as SYGVNS. There are 14 residues in the CDR3. DNA for the CDR3: TGTGCCAGCAGTCCTCTCGGACAGAACACTGAAGCTTTCTTT. It translates to CASSPLGQNTEAFF.

The chain uses TRBV4-3 and TRBJ2-5; TRBD2 is a possible D gene (5 bases). V was pared by 0 bases and J by 3 bases, with 11 bases between. Germline assignment: CDR1 LGHNA and CDR2 YSLEER. There are 15 residues in the CDR3. For the CDR3, the DNA is TGCGCCAGCAGCCAAGATTTAGCTAGCAAAGAGACCCAGTACTTC. Protein: CASSQDLASKETQYF.

The chain combines TRBV28 with TRBJ2-5; D unclear. Germline lookup yields CDR1 MDHEN and CDR2 SYDVKM. V gave up 5 bases and J gave up 3 bases, with 10 bases separating them. CDR3 length: 13 residues. CDR3 bases: TGTGCCAGCAGTCGTACTATGAAAGAGACCCAGTACTTC. Translated: CASSRTMKETQYF. The full variable domain, rest sourced from reference TRBV28 and TRBJ2-5, is DVKVTQSSRYLVKRTGEKVFLECVQDMDHENMFWYRQDPGLGLRLIYFSYDVKMKEKGDIPEGYSVSREKKERFSLILESASTNQTSMYLCASSRTMKETQYFGPGTRLLVL.

The genes are TRBV9 and TRBJ2-1, with 9 bases that match TRBD2. CDR3 length: 17 residues. J was trimmed by 0 bases and V by 0 bases; bases with no gene match: 4. The V gene's germline CDR1 is SGDLS and CDR2 YYNGEE. In DNA, the CDR3 is TGTGCCAGCAGCGTAGACGGTAGCGGGAGCTCCTACAATGAGCAGTTCTTC. Protein sequence: CASSVDGSGSSYNEQFF.